Detailed here is one TCR beta chain. The sample is drawn from a study of cytomegalovirus exposure and HLA in healthy donors. In the PCR, 60 Vbeta and 13 Jbeta primers were used. Methods used by the authors: As a later analysis found, there were 80 million to 90 million unique TCR beta chains, of which 8.5 million to 14 million were shared. The repertoire was sequenced with immunoSEQ multiplex PCR; TCRdb's copy has only in-frame clones and lacks some. Clonal size and the V and J genes are those of that table, whereas D and trimming came from the DNA. The data show 140,000 to 150,000 clones, 60% to 85% seen once. The V and J ends lost 5 bases and 9 bases, in that order; junction bases with no gene match: 6. Germline V CDR1 and CDR2: SEHNR, FQNEAQ (reference sequence). This CDR3 contains 12 residues.

The clonotype originates from a woman in her 40s in good health and CMV-seropositive. Sequences were obtained from PBMCs. The chain links TRBV7-9 to TRBJ2-7; TRBD2 agrees at 8 bases. Written as DNA, the CDR3 is TGTGCCAGCAGCCAGGGACTAGGTGCGCAGTACTTC. Translating it yields CASSQGLGAQYF.